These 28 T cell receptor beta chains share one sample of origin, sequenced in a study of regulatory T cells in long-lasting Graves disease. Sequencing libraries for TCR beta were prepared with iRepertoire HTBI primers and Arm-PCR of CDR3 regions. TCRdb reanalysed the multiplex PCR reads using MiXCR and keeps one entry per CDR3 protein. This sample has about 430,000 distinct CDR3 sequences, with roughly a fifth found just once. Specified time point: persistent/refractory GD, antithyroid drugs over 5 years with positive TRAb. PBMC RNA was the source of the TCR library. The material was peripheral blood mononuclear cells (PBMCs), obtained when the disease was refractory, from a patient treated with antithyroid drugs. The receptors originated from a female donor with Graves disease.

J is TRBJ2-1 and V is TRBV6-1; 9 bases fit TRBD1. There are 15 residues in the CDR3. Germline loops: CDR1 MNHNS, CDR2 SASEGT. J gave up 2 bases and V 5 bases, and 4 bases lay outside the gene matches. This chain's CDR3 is CASSKTGGTYNEQFF. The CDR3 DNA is TGTGCCAGCAGTAAGACAGGGGGGACCTACAATGAGCAGTTCTTC.

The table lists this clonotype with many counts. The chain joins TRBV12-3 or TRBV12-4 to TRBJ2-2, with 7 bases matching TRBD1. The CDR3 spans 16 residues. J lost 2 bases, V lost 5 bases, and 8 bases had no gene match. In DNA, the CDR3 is TGTGCCAGCAGTCCCCGACAGGGCTATAACACCGGGGAGCTGTTTTTT. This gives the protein CASSPRQGYNTGELFF.

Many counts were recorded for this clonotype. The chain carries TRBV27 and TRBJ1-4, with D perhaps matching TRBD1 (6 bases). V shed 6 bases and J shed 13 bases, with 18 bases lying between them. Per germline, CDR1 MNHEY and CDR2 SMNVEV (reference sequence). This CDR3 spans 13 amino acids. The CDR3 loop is CASSGSQGQGLFF. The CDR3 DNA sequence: TGTGCCAGCAGCGGCTCCCAGGGGCAGGGACTGTTTTTT.

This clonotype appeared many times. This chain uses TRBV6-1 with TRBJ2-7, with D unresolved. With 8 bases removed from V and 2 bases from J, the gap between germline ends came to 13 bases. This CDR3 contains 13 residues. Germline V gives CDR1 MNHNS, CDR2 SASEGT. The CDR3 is CASDKRAAYEQYF. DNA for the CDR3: TGTGCCAGCGATAAGCGCGCCGCCTACGAGCAGTACTTC.

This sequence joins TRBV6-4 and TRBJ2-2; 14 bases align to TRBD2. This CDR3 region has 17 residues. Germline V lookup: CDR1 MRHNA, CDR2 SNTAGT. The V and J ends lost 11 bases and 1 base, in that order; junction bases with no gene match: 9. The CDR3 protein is CAGTGTSGSGNTGELFF. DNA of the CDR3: TGTGCCGGAACCGGGACTAGCGGGAGTGGGAACACCGGGGAGCTGTTTTTT.

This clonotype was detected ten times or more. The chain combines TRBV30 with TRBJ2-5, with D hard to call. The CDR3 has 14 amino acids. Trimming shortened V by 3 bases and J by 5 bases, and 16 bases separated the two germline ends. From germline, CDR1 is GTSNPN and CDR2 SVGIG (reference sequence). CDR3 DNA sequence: TGTGCCTGGAGCCCCCCGGCGGAGCGCGAGACCCAGTACTTC. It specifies CAWSPPAERETQYF.

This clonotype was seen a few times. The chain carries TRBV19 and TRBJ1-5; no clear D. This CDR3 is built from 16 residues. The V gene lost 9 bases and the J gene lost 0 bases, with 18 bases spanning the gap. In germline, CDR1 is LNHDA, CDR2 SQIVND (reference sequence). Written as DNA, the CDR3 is TGTGCCAGCGCGAGGGCTGAAGATAATAGCAATCAGCCCCAGCATTTT. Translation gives CASARAEDNSNQPQHF.

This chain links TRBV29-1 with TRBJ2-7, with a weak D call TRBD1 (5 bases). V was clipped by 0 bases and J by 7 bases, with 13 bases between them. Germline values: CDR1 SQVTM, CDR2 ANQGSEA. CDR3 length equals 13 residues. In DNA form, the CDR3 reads TGCAGCGTTGAAGATCCCCAGGGCGGAGAGCAGTACTTC. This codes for CSVEDPQGGEQYF.

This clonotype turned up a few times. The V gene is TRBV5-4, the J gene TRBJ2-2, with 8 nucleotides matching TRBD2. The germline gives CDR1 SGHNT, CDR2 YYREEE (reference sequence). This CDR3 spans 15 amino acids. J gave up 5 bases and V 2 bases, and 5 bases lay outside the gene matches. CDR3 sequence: CASSLAGVATGELFF. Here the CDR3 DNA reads TGTGCCAGCAGCTTAGCGGGAGTAGCAACCGGGGAGCTGTTTTTT.

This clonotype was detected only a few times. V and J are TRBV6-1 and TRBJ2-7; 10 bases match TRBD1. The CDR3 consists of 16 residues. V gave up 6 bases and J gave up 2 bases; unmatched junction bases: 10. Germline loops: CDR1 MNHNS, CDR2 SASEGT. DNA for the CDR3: TGTGCCAGCAGACCCGGACAGGGGGAGGTGACCTACGAGCAGTACTTC. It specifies CASRPGQGEVTYEQYF.

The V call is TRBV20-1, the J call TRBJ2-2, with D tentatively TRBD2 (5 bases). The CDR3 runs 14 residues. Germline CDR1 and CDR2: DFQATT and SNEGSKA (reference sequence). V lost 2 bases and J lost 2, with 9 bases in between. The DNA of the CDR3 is TGCAGTGCTAGACAGCTAGCAAACACCGGGGAGCTGTTTTTT. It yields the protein CSARQLANTGELFF.

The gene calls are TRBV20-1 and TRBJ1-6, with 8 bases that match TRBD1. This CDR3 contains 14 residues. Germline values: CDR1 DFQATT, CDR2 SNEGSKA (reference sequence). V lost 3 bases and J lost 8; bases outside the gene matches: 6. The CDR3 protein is CSASPGTGDSPLHF. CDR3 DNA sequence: TGCAGTGCTAGCCCCGGGACAGGAGATTCACCCCTCCACTTT.

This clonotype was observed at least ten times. The CDR3 bases are TGTGCCAGCAGTCTACTACAGGCCCCTCGGGCTTTCTTT. This translates into CASSLLQAPRAFF. The V call is TRBV27, the J call TRBJ1-1; D is perhaps TRBD1 (5 bases). Germline CDR1 reads MNHEY; CDR2 reads SMNVEV (reference sequence). The CDR3 length is 13 residues. V lost 5 bases and J lost 11, with 18 bases in between.

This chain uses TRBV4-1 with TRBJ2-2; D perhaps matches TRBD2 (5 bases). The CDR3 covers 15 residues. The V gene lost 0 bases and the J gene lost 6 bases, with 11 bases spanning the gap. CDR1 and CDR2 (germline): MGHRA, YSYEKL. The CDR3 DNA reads TGCGCCAGCAGCCAAGAAAAGCGAGGGTCCGGGGAGCTGTTTTTT. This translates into CASSQEKRGSGELFF.

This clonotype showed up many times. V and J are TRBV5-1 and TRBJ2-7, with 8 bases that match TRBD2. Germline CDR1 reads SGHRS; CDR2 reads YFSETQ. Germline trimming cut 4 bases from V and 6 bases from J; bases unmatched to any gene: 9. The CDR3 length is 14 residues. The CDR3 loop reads CASSPSGSVSEQYF. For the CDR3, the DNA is TGCGCCAGCAGCCCAAGCGGGAGCGTGAGCGAGCAGTACTTC. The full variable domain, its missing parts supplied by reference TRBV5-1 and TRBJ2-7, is KAGVTQTPRYLIKTRGQQVTLSCSPISGHRSVSWYQQTPGQGLQFLFEYFSETQRNKGNFPGRFSGRQFSNSRSEMNVSTLELGDSALYLCASSPSGSVSEQYFGPGTRLTVT.

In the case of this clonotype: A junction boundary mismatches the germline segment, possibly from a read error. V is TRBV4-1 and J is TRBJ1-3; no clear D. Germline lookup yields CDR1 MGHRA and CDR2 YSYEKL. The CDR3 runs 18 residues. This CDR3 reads CASSQGRIDTVSGNTIYF. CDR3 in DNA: TGCGCCAGCAGCCAAGGACGGATTGACACAGTCTCTGGAAATACCATATATTTT.

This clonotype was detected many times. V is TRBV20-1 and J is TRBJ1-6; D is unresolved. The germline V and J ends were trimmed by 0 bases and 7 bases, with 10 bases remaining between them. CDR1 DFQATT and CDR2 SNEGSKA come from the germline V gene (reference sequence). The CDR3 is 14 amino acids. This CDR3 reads CSARDGKTNSPLHF. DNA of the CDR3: TGCAGTGCTAGAGATGGAAAAACCAATTCACCCCTCCACTTT.

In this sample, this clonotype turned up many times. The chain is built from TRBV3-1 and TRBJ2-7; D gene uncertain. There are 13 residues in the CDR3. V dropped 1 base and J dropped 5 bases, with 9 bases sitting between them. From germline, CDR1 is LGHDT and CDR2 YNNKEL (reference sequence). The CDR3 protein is CASSQGSWDEQYF. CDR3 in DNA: TGTGCCAGCAGCCAAGGTTCGTGGGACGAGCAGTACTTC.

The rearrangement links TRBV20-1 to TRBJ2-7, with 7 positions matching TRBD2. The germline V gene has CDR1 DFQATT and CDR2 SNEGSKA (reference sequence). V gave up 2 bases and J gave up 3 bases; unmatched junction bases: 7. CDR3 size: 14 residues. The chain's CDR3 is CSARSAGRLYEQYF. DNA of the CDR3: TGCAGTGCTAGATCAGCGGGAAGACTCTACGAGCAGTACTTC.

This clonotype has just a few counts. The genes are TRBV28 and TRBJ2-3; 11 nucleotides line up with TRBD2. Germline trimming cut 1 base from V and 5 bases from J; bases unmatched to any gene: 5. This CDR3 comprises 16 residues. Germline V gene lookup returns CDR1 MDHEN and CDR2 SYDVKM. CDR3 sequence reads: CASSLYTSGREDTQYF. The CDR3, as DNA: TGTGCCAGCAGTTTATACACTAGCGGGAGAGAAGATACGCAGTATTTT.

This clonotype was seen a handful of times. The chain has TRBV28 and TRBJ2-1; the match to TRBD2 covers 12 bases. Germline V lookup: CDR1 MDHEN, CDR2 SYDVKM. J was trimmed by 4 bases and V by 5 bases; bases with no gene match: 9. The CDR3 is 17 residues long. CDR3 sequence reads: CASSPTLTSGRYNEQFF. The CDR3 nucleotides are TGTGCCAGCAGTCCCACACTAACTAGCGGGAGGTACAATGAGCAGTTCTTC.

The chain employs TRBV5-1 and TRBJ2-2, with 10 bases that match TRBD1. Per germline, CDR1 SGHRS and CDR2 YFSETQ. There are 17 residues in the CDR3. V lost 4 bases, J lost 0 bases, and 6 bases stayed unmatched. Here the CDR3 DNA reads TGCGCCAGCAGCAAGGGCGGGACAGGGGCGAACACCGGGGAGCTGTTTTTT. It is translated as CASSKGGTGANTGELFF.

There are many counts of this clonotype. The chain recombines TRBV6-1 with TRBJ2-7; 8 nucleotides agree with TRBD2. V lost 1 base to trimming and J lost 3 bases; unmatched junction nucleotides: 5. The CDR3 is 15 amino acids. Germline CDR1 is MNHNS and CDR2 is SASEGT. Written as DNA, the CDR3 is TGTGCCAGCAGTGAAGGGGCAAGCGGGAGCTACGAGCAGTACTTC. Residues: CASSEGASGSYEQYF.

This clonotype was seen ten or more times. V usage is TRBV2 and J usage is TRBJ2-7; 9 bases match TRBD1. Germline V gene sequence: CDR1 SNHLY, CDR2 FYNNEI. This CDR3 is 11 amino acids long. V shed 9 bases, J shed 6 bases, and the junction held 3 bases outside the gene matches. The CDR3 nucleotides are TGTGCCAGGGGACAGGGATCCGAGCAGTACTTC. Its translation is CARGQGSEQYF.

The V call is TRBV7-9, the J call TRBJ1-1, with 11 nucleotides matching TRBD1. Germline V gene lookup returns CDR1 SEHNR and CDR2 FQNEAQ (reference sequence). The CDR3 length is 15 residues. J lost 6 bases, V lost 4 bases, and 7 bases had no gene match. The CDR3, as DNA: TGTGCCAGCAGCTCACCGGGACAGGGGGAGGCTGAAGCTTTCTTT. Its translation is CASSSPGQGEAEAFF.

CDR3 coding DNA: TGTGCCAGCAGCGTCCGGGACAGGGGGCCCTCCTACGAGCAGTACTTC. Translating gives CASSVRDRGPSYEQYF. The chain recombines TRBV7-9 with TRBJ2-7; 12 positions match TRBD1. The V and J ends lost 5 bases and 0 bases, in that order; junction bases with no gene match: 5. This CDR3 contains 16 residues. CDR1 and CDR2 (germline): SEHNR, FQNEAQ (reference sequence).

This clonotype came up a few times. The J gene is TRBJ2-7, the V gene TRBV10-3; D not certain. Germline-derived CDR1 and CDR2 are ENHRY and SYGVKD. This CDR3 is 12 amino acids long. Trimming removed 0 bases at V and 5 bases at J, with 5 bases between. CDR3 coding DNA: TGTGCCATCAGTGAGTCTTCCCACGAGCAGTACTTC. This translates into CAISESSHEQYF.

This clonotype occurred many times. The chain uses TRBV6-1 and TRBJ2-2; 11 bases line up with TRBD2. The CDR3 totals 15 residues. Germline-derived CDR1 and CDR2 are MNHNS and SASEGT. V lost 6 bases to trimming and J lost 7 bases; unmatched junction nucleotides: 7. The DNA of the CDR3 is TGTGCCAGCAGGTTAGCGGGAGGGCCGGACGGGGAGCTGTTTTTT. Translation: CASRLAGGPDGELFF.